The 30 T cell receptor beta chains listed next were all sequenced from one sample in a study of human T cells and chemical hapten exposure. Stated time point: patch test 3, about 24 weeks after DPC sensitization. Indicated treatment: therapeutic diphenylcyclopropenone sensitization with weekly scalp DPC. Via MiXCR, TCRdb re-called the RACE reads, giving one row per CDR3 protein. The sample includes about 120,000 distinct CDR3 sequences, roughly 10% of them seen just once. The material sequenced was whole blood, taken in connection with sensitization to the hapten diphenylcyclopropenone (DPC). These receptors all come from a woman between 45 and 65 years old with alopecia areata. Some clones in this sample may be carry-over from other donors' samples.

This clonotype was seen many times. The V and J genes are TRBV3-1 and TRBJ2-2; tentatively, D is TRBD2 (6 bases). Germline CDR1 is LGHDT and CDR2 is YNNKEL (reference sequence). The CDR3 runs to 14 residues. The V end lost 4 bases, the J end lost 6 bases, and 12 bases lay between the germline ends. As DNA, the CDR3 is TGTGCCAGCAGCCGCCAGACTAGTGCCGGGGAGCTGTTTTTT. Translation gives CASSRQTSAGELFF.

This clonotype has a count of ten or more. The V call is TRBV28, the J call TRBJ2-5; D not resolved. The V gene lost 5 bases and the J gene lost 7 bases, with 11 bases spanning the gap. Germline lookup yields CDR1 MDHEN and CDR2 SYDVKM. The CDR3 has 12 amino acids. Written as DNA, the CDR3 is TGTGCCAGCAGTCCCCTCCTAGGGACCCAGTACTTC. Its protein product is CASSPLLGTQYF.

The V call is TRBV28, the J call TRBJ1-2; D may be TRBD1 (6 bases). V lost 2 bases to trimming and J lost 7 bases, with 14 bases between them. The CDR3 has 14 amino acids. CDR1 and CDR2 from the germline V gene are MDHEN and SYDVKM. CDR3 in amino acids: CASSLGGGAGGYTF. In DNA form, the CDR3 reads TGTGCCAGCAGTTTAGGGGGGGGCGCGGGTGGCTACACCTTC.

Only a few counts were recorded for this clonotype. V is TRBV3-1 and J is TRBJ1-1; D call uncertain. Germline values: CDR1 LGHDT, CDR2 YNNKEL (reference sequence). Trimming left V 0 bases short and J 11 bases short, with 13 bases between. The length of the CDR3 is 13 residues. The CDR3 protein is CASSQDQSRVAFF. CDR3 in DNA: TGTGCCAGCAGCCAAGATCAAAGCCGTGTGGCTTTCTTT. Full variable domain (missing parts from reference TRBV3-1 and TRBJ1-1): DTAVSQTPKYLVTQMGNDKSIKCEQNLGHDTMYWYKQDSKKFLKIMFSYNNKELIINETVPNRFSPKSPDKAHLNLHINSLELGDSAVYFCASSQDQSRVAFFGQGTRLTVV.

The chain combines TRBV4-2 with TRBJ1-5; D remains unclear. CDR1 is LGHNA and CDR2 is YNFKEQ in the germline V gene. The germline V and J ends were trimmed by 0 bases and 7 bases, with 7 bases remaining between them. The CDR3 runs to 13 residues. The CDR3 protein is CASSQDRVQPQHF. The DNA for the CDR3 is TGTGCCAGCAGCCAAGATCGGGTCCAGCCCCAGCATTTT.

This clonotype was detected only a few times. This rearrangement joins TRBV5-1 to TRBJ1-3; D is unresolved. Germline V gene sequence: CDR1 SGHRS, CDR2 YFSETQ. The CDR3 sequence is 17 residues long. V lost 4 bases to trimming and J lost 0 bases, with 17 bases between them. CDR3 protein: CASSRTPADSSGNTIYF. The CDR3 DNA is TGCGCCAGCAGCCGCACCCCGGCCGATTCCTCTGGAAACACCATATATTTT.

The CDR3 DNA reads as TGTGCCAGCAGCTCTGGGACTAGCGGGAGGAAGACCCAGTACTTC. Translated: CASSSGTSGRKTQYF. This sequence joins TRBV7-7 and TRBJ2-5, with 15 bases identical to TRBD2. Germline CDR1 reads SSHAT; CDR2 reads FNYEAQ (reference sequence). Trimming at V came to 4 bases and at J to 6 bases, leaving 3 bases not matched to a gene. CDR3 length: 15 residues. The variable domain in full, with the rest retrieved from reference TRBV7-7 and TRBJ2-5, is GAGVSQSPRYKVTKRGQDVTLRCDPISSHATLYWYQQALGQGPEFLTYFNYEAQPDKSGLPSDRFSAERPEGSISTLTIQRTEQRDSAMYRCASSSGTSGRKTQYFGPGTRLLVL.

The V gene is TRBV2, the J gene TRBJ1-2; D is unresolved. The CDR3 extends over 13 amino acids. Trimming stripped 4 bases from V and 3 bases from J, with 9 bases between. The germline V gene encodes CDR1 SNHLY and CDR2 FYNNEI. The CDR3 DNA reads TGTGCCAGCAGTGTTAAGGTCGACTATGGCTACACCTTC. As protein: CASSVKVDYGYTF.

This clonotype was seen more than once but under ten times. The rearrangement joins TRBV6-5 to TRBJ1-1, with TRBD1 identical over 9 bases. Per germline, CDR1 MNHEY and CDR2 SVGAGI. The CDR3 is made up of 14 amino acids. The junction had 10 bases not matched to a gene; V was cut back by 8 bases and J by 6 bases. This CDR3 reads CASSDTGTGSEAFF. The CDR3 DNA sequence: TGTGCCAGCTCCGATACCGGGACAGGGTCTGAAGCTTTCTTT.

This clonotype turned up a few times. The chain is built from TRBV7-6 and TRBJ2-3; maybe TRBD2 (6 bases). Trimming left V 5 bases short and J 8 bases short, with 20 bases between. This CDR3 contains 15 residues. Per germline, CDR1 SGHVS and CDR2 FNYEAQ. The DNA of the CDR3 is TGTGCCAGCAGCCGTACGGGACTCACAGATCGTACGCAGTATTTT. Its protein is CASSRTGLTDRTQYF.

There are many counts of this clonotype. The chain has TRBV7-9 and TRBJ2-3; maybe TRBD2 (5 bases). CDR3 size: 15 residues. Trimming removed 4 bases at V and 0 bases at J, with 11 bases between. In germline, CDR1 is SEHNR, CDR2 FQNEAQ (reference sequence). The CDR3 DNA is TGTGCCAGCAGCTCGCTCGCGGGTAGCACAGATACGCAGTATTTT. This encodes CASSSLAGSTDTQYF.

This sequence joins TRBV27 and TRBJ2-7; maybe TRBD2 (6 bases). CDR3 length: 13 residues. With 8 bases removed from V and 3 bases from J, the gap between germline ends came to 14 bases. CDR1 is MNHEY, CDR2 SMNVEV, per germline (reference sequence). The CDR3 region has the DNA TGTGCCAGCCGCGGGACTCTCCGCTACGAGCAGTACTTC. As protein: CASRGTLRYEQYF.

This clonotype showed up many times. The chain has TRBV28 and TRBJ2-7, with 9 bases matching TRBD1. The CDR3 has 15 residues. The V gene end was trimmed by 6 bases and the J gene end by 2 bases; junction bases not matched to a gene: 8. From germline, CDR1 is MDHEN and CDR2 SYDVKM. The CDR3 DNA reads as TGTGCCAGCAGCGGGGCCGGGACAGGGACCTACGAGCAGTACTTC. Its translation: CASSGAGTGTYEQYF.

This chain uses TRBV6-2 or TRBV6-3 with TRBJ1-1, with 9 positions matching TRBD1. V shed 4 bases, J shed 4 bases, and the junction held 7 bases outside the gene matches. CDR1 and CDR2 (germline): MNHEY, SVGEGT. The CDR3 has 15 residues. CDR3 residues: CASSSHGQGSTEAFF. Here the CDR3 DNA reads TGTGCCAGCAGTTCCCACGGACAGGGGTCCACTGAAGCTTTCTTT.

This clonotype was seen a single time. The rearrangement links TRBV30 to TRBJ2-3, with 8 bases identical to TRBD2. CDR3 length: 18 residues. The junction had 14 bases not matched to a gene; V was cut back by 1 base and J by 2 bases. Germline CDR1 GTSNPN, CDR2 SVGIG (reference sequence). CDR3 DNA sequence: TGTGCCTGGAGTGAGGTGGCTAGCGGGTCGGATTACACAGATACGCAGTATTTT. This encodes CAWSEVASGSDYTDTQYF. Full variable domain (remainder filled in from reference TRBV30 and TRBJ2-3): SQTIHQWPATLVQPVGSPLSLECTVEGTSNPNLYWYRQAAGRGLQLLFYSVGIGQISSEVPQNLSASRPQDRQFILSSKKLLLSDSGFYLCAWSEVASGSDYTDTQYFGPGTRLTVL.

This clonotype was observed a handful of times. The CDR3 is CATCPGQGAAGELFF. The CDR3, as DNA: TGTGCCACGTGTCCGGGACAGGGGGCCGCCGGGGAGCTGTTTTTT. The rearrangement links TRBV6-6 to TRBJ2-2, with 12 bases fitting TRBD1. The CDR3 spans 15 residues. Germline values: CDR1 MNHNY, CDR2 SVGAGI (reference sequence). The V gene end was trimmed by 10 bases and the J gene end by 6 bases; junction bases not matched to a gene: 9.

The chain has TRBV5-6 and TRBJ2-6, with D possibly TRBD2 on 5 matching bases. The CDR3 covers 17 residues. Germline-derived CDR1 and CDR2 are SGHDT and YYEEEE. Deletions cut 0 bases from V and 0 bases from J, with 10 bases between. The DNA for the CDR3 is TGTGCCAGCAGCTTGGTCTTGGCGGGCTCTGGGGCCAACGTCCTGACTTTC. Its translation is CASSLVLAGSGANVLTF.

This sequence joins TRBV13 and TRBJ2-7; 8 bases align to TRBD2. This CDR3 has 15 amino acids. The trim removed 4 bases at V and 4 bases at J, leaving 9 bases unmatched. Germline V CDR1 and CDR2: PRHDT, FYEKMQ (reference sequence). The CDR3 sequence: CASSSSAGVDYEQYF. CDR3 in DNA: TGTGCCAGCAGCTCCTCAGCGGGAGTGGATTACGAGCAGTACTTC. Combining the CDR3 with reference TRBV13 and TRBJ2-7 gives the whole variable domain AAGVIQSPRHLIKEKRETATLKCYPIPRHDTVYWYQQGPGQDPQFLISFYEKMQSDKGSIPDRFSAQQFSDYHSELNMSSLELGDSALYFCASSSSAGVDYEQYFGPGTRLTVT.

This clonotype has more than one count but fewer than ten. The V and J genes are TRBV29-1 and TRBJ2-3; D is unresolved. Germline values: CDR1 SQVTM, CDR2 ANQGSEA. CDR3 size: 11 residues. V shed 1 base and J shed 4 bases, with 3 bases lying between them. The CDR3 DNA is TGCAGCGTTGAAGGGGCAGATACGCAGTATTTT. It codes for CSVEGADTQYF.

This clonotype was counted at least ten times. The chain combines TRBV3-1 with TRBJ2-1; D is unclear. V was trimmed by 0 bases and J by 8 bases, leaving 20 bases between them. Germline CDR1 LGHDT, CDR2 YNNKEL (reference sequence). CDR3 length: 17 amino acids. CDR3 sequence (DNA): TGTGCCAGCAGCCAAGATGTAGCCCTTACCATGGGCGATGAGCAGTTCTTC. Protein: CASSQDVALTMGDEQFF.

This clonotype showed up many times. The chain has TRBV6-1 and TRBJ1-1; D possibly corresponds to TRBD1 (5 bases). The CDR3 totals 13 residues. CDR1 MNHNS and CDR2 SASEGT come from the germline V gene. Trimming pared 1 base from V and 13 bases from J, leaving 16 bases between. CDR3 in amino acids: CASSEVSGDKGFF. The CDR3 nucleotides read TGTGCCAGCAGTGAAGTTTCGGGGGATAAAGGTTTCTTT.

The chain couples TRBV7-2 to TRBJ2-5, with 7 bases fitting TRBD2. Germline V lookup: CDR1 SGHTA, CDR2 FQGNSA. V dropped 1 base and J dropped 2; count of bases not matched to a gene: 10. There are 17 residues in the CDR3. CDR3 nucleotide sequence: TGTGCCAGCAGCTTAGTCGAGCGGGCGGGAGTACAAGAGACCCAGTACTTC. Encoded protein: CASSLVERAGVQETQYF.

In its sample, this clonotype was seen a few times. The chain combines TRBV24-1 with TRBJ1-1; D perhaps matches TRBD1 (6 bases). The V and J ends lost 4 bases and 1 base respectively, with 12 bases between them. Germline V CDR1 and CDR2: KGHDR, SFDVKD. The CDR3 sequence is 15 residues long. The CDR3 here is CATSEPGQTNTEAFF. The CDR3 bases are TGTGCCACCAGTGAGCCGGGACAAACGAACACTGAAGCTTTCTTT.

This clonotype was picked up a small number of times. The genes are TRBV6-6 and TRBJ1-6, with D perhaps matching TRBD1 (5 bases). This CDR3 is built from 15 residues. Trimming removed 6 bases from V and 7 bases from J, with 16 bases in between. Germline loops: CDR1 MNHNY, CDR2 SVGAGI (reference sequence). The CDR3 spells CASRDLVGLNSPLHF. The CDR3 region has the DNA TGTGCCAGCAGGGACCTTGTGGGGCTAAATTCACCCCTCCACTTT.

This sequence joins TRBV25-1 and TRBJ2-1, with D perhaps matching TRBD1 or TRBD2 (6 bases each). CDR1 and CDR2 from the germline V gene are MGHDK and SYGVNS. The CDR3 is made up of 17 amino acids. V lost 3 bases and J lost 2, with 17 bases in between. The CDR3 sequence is CASSDPGGLTPYNEQFF. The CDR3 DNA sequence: TGTGCCAGCAGTGATCCCGGGGGCCTTACCCCCTACAATGAGCAGTTCTTC.

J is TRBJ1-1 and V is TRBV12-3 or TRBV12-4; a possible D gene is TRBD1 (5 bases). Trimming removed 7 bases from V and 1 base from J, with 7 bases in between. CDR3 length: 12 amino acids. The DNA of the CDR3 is TGTGCCAGCACTAGGGGGAACACTGAAGCTTTCTTT. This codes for CASTRGNTEAFF.

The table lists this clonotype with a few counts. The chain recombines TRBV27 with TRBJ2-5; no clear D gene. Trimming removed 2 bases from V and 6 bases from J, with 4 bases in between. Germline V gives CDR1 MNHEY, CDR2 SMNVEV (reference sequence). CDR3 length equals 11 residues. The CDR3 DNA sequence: TGTGCCAGCAGTTTAGGAAAGACCCAGTACTTC. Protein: CASSLGKTQYF.

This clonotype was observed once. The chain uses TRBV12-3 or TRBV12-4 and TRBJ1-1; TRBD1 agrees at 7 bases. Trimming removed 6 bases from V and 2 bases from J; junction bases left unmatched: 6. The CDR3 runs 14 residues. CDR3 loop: CASSRQGGNTEAFF. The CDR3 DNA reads TGTGCCAGCAGCAGACAGGGAGGAAACACTGAAGCTTTCTTT.

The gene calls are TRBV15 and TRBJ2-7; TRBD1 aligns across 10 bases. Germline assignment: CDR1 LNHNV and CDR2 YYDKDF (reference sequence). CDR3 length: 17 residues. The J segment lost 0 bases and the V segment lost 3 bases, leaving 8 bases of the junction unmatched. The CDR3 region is CATSSGQGVIASYEQYF. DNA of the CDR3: TGTGCCACCAGCAGTGGACAGGGGGTGATAGCCTCCTACGAGCAGTACTTC.

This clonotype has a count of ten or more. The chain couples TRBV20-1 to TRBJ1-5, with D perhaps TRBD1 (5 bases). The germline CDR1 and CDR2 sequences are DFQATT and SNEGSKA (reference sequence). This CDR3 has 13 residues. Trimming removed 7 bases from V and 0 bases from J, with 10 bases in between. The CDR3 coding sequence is TGCAGTGTTAGGGACGGTAGCAATCAGCCCCAGCATTTT. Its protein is CSVRDGSNQPQHF.